A selection of T cell receptor beta chains follows, all from one sample in a study of cytomegalovirus exposure and HLA in healthy donors. Clones were read by immunoSEQ multiplex PCR, and TCRdb kept only the in-frame ones, dropping some. This sample has about 300,000 clones; about nine tenths occur once, and the top ten carry less than 4.5%. The sequenced sample was PBMCs. These TCRs come from a man aged 40-49 years in good health and CMV-seropositive. Both conserved end residues are part of each CDR3. Each record gives: CDR3 length, V gene, D gene, J gene, clone size, CDR3 protein, CDR3 DNA. D genes are given only for firm matches. Only part of the rows carry a size: once, few, many, or a class if the clone is expanded.

cdr3_length: 14
v_call: TRBV6-6
d_call: NA
j_call: TRBJ2-7
clone_size: few
cdr3_aa: CASSYSYQSYEQYF
cdr3_nt: TGTGCCAGCAGTTACTCGTATCAGTCCTACGAGCAGTACTTC

cdr3_length: 15
v_call: TRBV4-3
d_call: TRBD1
j_call: TRBJ1-1
clone_size: NA
cdr3_aa: CASSQTTGGGTEAFF
cdr3_nt: TGCGCCAGCAGCCAAACAACAGGGGGCGGGACTGAAGCTTTCTTT

cdr3_length: 12
v_call: TRBV28
d_call: NA
j_call: TRBJ1-3
clone_size: NA
cdr3_aa: CASSLGAYTIYF
cdr3_nt: TGTGCCAGCAGTTTGGGGGCGTACACCATATATTTT

cdr3_length: 16
v_call: TRBV9
d_call: TRBD1
j_call: TRBJ2-7
clone_size: NA
cdr3_aa: CASSPYPGQASYEQYF
cdr3_nt: TGTGCCAGCAGCCCTTACCCGGGACAGGCCTCCTACGAGCAGTACTTC

cdr3_length: 17
v_call: TRBV13
d_call: TRBD1
j_call: TRBJ2-7
clone_size: NA
cdr3_aa: CASSRNERGRRTPEQYF
cdr3_nt: TGTGCCAGCAGCCGGAACGAGAGGGGGCGCAGGACCCCCGAGCAGTACTTC

cdr3_length: 15
v_call: TRBV5-1
d_call: TRBD1
j_call: TRBJ2-1
clone_size: NA
cdr3_aa: CASSADRGTYNEQFF
cdr3_nt: TGCGCCAGCAGCGCAGACAGGGGGACCTACAATGAGCAGTTCTTC

cdr3_length: 12
v_call: TRBV29-1
d_call: TRBD1
j_call: TRBJ1-2
clone_size: once
cdr3_aa: CSGTGGIDGYTF
cdr3_nt: TGCAGCGGTACAGGGGGCATTGATGGCTACACCTTC

cdr3_length: 16
v_call: TRBV19
d_call: TRBD2
j_call: TRBJ2-7
clone_size: NA
cdr3_aa: CASSMTGTTFVDEQYF
cdr3_nt: TGTGCCAGTAGTATGACTGGGACTACCTTCGTTGACGAGCAGTACTTC

cdr3_length: 16
v_call: TRBV4-1
d_call: TRBD2
j_call: TRBJ2-2
clone_size: NA
cdr3_aa: CASSQLSGRNTGELFF
cdr3_nt: TGCGCCAGCAGCCAACTTAGCGGGAGAAACACCGGGGAGCTGTTTTTT

cdr3_length: 14
v_call: TRBV30
d_call: NA
j_call: TRBJ1-5
clone_size: NA
cdr3_aa: CAWSSAGGNQPQHF
cdr3_nt: TGTGCCTGGAGTTCCGCGGGAGGCAATCAGCCCCAGCATTTT

cdr3_length: 16
v_call: TRBV9
d_call: TRBD1
j_call: TRBJ2-3
clone_size: NA
cdr3_aa: CASSALSGQITDTQYF
cdr3_nt: TGTGCCAGCAGCGCGCTTTCGGGACAGATCACAGATACGCAGTATTTT

cdr3_length: 15
v_call: TRBV9
d_call: TRBD1
j_call: TRBJ2-7
clone_size: NA
cdr3_aa: CASRRRGGSSYEQYF
cdr3_nt: TGTGCCAGCAGGAGACGAGGGGGCTCCTCCTACGAGCAGTACTTC

cdr3_length: 12
v_call: TRBV27
d_call: NA
j_call: TRBJ1-6
clone_size: NA
cdr3_aa: CASTSYNSPLHF
cdr3_nt: TGTGCCAGCACCAGCTATAATTCACCCCTCCACTTT

cdr3_length: 15
v_call: TRBV6-5
d_call: TRBD1
j_call: TRBJ2-7
clone_size: NA
cdr3_aa: CASSGKTGWRYEQYF
cdr3_nt: TGTGCCAGCAGTGGGAAGACAGGGTGGCGCTACGAGCAGTACTTC

cdr3_length: 15
v_call: TRBV19
d_call: TRBD2
j_call: TRBJ2-1
clone_size: NA
cdr3_aa: CASDQGKGLANEQFF
cdr3_nt: TGTGCCAGTGATCAGGGGAAAGGACTAGCCAATGAGCAGTTCTTC

cdr3_length: 14
v_call: TRBV28
d_call: TRBD2
j_call: TRBJ2-5
clone_size: NA
cdr3_aa: CASSRAGGQETQYF
cdr3_nt: TGTGCCAGCAGTCGAGCGGGAGGGCAAGAGACCCAGTACTTC

cdr3_length: 13
v_call: TRBV19
d_call: NA
j_call: TRBJ2-2
clone_size: NA
cdr3_aa: CASSIGGIGELFF
cdr3_nt: TGTGCCAGTAGTATTGGGGGCATCGGGGAGCTGTTTTTT

cdr3_length: 13
v_call: TRBV19
d_call: NA
j_call: TRBJ1-2
clone_size: NA
cdr3_aa: CASSIGRRYGYTF
cdr3_nt: TGTGCCAGTAGTATAGGGAGGCGGTATGGCTACACCTTC

cdr3_length: 14
v_call: TRBV5-6
d_call: TRBD1
j_call: TRBJ1-5
clone_size: NA
cdr3_aa: CASSRTGAGQPQHF
cdr3_nt: TGTGCCAGCAGCAGGACAGGGGCAGGTCAGCCCCAGCATTTT

cdr3_length: 16
v_call: TRBV9
d_call: TRBD1
j_call: TRBJ2-2
clone_size: NA
cdr3_aa: CASSETRDRGPGELFF
cdr3_nt: TGTGCCAGCAGCGAAACCCGGGACAGGGGGCCCGGGGAGCTGTTTTTT

cdr3_length: 15
v_call: TRBV4-1
d_call: NA
j_call: TRBJ2-7
clone_size: NA
cdr3_aa: CASSQGQGYSYEQYF
cdr3_nt: TGCGCCAGCAGCCAAGGGCAGGGCTACTCCTACGAGCAGTACTTC

cdr3_length: 18
v_call: TRBV13
d_call: NA
j_call: TRBJ2-7
clone_size: NA
cdr3_aa: CASSLGTPLAQVFYEQYF
cdr3_nt: TGTGCCAGCAGCTTAGGTACCCCACTAGCTCAAGTTTTCTACGAGCAGTACTTC

cdr3_length: 15
v_call: TRBV9
d_call: TRBD2
j_call: TRBJ2-7
clone_size: NA
cdr3_aa: CASSVGDYQTYEQYF
cdr3_nt: TGTGCCAGCAGCGTTGGGGACTACCAAACCTACGAGCAGTACTTC

cdr3_length: 12
v_call: TRBV2
d_call: NA
j_call: TRBJ2-1
clone_size: once
cdr3_aa: CASIQRLDEQFF
cdr3_nt: TGTGCCAGCATCCAGAGGCTCGATGAGCAGTTCTTC

cdr3_length: 17
v_call: TRBV15
d_call: NA
j_call: TRBJ1-5
clone_size: NA
cdr3_aa: CATSRGAGAGRGQPQHF
cdr3_nt: TGTGCCACCAGCAGAGGCGCCGGGGCAGGCAGGGGTCAGCCCCAGCATTTT

cdr3_length: 13
v_call: TRBV19
d_call: NA
j_call: TRBJ1-2
clone_size: NA
cdr3_aa: CASSTDRNYGYTF
cdr3_nt: TGTGCCAGTAGTACCGACAGGAACTATGGCTACACCTTC

cdr3_length: 17
v_call: TRBV7-9
d_call: TRBD1
j_call: TRBJ1-1
clone_size: NA
cdr3_aa: CSSSFPRSGGTNTEAFF
cdr3_nt: TGTTCCAGCAGCTTCCCTCGGTCAGGGGGCACGAACACTGAAGCTTTCTTT

cdr3_length: 16
v_call: TRBV7-6
d_call: NA
j_call: TRBJ1-5
clone_size: NA
cdr3_aa: CASSRPAGTNNQPQHF
cdr3_nt: TGTGCCAGCAGCAGACCAGCAGGGACAAACAATCAGCCCCAGCATTTT

cdr3_length: 14
v_call: TRBV2
d_call: TRBD1
j_call: TRBJ1-2
clone_size: many
cdr3_aa: CASSEQQGNYGYTF
cdr3_nt: TGTGCCAGCAGTGAACAACAGGGGAACTATGGCTACACCTTC

cdr3_length: 14
v_call: TRBV7-9
d_call: NA
j_call: TRBJ2-5
clone_size: once
cdr3_aa: CSSSRISTVETQYF
cdr3_nt: TGTTCCAGCAGCCGAATTTCAACGGTAGAGACCCAGTACTTC

cdr3_length: 15
v_call: TRBV4-1
d_call: NA
j_call: TRBJ1-1
clone_size: once
cdr3_aa: CASTPVAPGNTEAFF
cdr3_nt: TGCGCCAGCACCCCGGTGGCCCCGGGGAACACTGAAGCTTTCTTT

cdr3_length: 15
v_call: TRBV28
d_call: TRBD2
j_call: TRBJ2-1
clone_size: NA
cdr3_aa: CASSPNGGRANEQFF
cdr3_nt: TGTGCCAGCAGCCCAAACGGCGGGAGGGCAAATGAGCAGTTCTTC

cdr3_length: 15
v_call: TRBV7-6
d_call: TRBD1
j_call: TRBJ1-4
clone_size: few
cdr3_aa: CASSRGPGQAEELFF
cdr3_nt: TGTGCCAGCAGCAGGGGCCCTGGACAGGCAGAAGAACTGTTTTTT

cdr3_length: 16
v_call: TRBV5-1
d_call: TRBD2
j_call: TRBJ2-7
clone_size: NA
cdr3_aa: CASSSTRGEGTYEQYF
cdr3_nt: TGCGCCAGCAGCTCAACGCGGGGGGAGGGAACCTACGAGCAGTACTTC

cdr3_length: 16
v_call: TRBV27
d_call: TRBD1
j_call: TRBJ2-1
clone_size: NA
cdr3_aa: CASSKLGQGRYNEQFF
cdr3_nt: TGTGCCAGCAGTAAACTGGGACAGGGACGGTACAATGAGCAGTTCTTC

cdr3_length: 16
v_call: TRBV27
d_call: TRBD2
j_call: TRBJ2-5
clone_size: NA
cdr3_aa: CASSLIVAGVQETQYF
cdr3_nt: TGTGCCAGCAGCCTCATCGTAGCGGGCGTACAAGAGACCCAGTACTTC

cdr3_length: 13
v_call: TRBV10-1
d_call: NA
j_call: TRBJ2-2
clone_size: NA
cdr3_aa: CASSESRPGELFF
cdr3_nt: TGCGCCAGCAGTGAGAGCCGCCCCGGGGAGCTGTTTTTT

cdr3_length: 17
v_call: TRBV4-1
d_call: TRBD2
j_call: TRBJ2-2
clone_size: NA
cdr3_aa: CASSPRGLAVNTGELFF
cdr3_nt: TGCGCCAGCAGCCCTAGGGGACTAGCGGTGAACACCGGGGAGCTGTTTTTT

cdr3_length: 16
v_call: TRBV7-2
d_call: TRBD1
j_call: TRBJ2-7
clone_size: NA
cdr3_aa: CASSLAPGPGGYEQYF
cdr3_nt: TGTGCCAGCAGCTTAGCTCCAGGCCCAGGGGGCTACGAGCAGTACTTC

cdr3_length: 14
v_call: TRBV19
d_call: TRBD1
j_call: TRBJ1-4
clone_size: NA
cdr3_aa: CASSIGTDNEKLFF
cdr3_nt: TGTGCCAGTAGTATCGGGACAGATAATGAAAAACTGTTTTTT

cdr3_length: 14
v_call: TRBV7-9
d_call: TRBD1
j_call: TRBJ2-7
clone_size: NA
cdr3_aa: CASSPGTGSYEQYF
cdr3_nt: TGTGCCAGCAGCCCCGGGACAGGGAGCTACGAGCAGTACTTC

cdr3_length: 15
v_call: TRBV28
d_call: NA
j_call: TRBJ2-7
clone_size: NA
cdr3_aa: CASSLWTGVRHEQYF
cdr3_nt: TGTGCCAGCAGTTTATGGACGGGAGTAAGGCACGAGCAGTACTTC

cdr3_length: 13
v_call: TRBV28
d_call: NA
j_call: TRBJ2-3
clone_size: NA
cdr3_aa: CATADAATDTQYF
cdr3_nt: TGTGCCACCGCGGATGCAGCCACAGATACGCAGTATTTT

cdr3_length: 11
v_call: TRBV30
d_call: TRBD1
j_call: TRBJ2-7
clone_size: NA
cdr3_aa: CAWGQGYEQYF
cdr3_nt: TGTGCCTGGGGACAGGGGTACGAGCAGTACTTC

cdr3_length: 13
v_call: TRBV29-1
d_call: TRBD1
j_call: TRBJ2-2
clone_size: NA
cdr3_aa: CSVVGQSTGELFF
cdr3_nt: TGCAGCGTTGTGGGACAGAGCACCGGGGAGCTGTTTTTT

cdr3_length: 14
v_call: TRBV6-5
d_call: TRBD1
j_call: TRBJ1-4
clone_size: NA
cdr3_aa: CASRKQGFNEKLFF
cdr3_nt: TGTGCCAGCCGTAAACAGGGGTTTAATGAAAAACTGTTTTTT

cdr3_length: 15
v_call: TRBV9
d_call: TRBD2
j_call: TRBJ2-7
clone_size: NA
cdr3_aa: CASSPTSGGAYEQYF
cdr3_nt: TGTGCCAGCAGCCCGACTAGCGGGGGAGCCTACGAGCAGTACTTC

cdr3_length: 16
v_call: TRBV18
d_call: TRBD1
j_call: TRBJ1-5
clone_size: NA
cdr3_aa: CASSPENRGRNQPQHF
cdr3_nt: TGTGCCAGCTCACCGGAGAACAGGGGGCGCAATCAGCCCCAGCATTTT

cdr3_length: 13
v_call: TRBV6-1
d_call: NA
j_call: TRBJ2-7
clone_size: NA
cdr3_aa: CASSEFAGYEQYF
cdr3_nt: TGTGCCAGCAGTGAATTTGCGGGTTACGAGCAGTACTTC

cdr3_length: 15
v_call: TRBV5-1
d_call: NA
j_call: TRBJ2-5
clone_size: NA
cdr3_aa: CASSFTLISGETQYF
cdr3_nt: TGCGCCAGCAGCTTTACCCTTATATCCGGAGAGACCCAGTACTTC

cdr3_length: 11
v_call: TRBV20-1
d_call: NA
j_call: TRBJ2-7
clone_size: few
cdr3_aa: CSATRSYEQYF
cdr3_nt: TGCAGTGCTACCAGATCCTACGAGCAGTACTTC

cdr3_length: 17
v_call: TRBV5-4
d_call: NA
j_call: TRBJ2-1
clone_size: NA
cdr3_aa: CASSSSWATSSYNEQFF
cdr3_nt: TGTGCCAGCAGCTCGTCATGGGCGACCAGCTCCTACAATGAGCAGTTCTTC